The source of this T cell receptor beta chain is a study of graft-versus-host responses after intestinal transplantation. Study-level findings and limits: Levels of circulating GvH clones at their peak were associated with early post-transplant HvG declines. Individuals carrying graft-donor T cell macrochimerism showed high graft-versus-host to host-versus-graft clonal ratios in allografts. Analysis identified GvH clones in recipient marrow, with some appearing first in ileum or blood.

Profiling relied on immunoSEQ multiplex PCR, and the TCRdb table lists in-frame clones only, not all of them. The sample includes some 70,000 clones, 80% to 95% seen only once; the top ten take around 7%. Once transplant had occurred, bone marrow came from the posterior iliac crest or another site. Only one count was recorded for this clone. Its cognate antigen is unknown. Looked up from germline, CDR1 is SNHLY and CDR2 is FYNNEI. The CDR3 covers 12 residues. V shed 7 bases and J 5 bases; nucleotides not matched to a gene: 3. This rearrangement joins TRBV2 to TRBJ2-5; 8 bases agree with TRBD2. This clonotype originated in a human patient who received an intestinal transplant, so some T cells may come from the graft donor. Sequencing was performed on bone marrow, taken almost 750 days after intestinal transplantation. The CDR3 DNA is TGTGCCAGCACTCCGGGGGGGGAGACCCAGTACTTC. It is translated as CASTPGGETQYF.